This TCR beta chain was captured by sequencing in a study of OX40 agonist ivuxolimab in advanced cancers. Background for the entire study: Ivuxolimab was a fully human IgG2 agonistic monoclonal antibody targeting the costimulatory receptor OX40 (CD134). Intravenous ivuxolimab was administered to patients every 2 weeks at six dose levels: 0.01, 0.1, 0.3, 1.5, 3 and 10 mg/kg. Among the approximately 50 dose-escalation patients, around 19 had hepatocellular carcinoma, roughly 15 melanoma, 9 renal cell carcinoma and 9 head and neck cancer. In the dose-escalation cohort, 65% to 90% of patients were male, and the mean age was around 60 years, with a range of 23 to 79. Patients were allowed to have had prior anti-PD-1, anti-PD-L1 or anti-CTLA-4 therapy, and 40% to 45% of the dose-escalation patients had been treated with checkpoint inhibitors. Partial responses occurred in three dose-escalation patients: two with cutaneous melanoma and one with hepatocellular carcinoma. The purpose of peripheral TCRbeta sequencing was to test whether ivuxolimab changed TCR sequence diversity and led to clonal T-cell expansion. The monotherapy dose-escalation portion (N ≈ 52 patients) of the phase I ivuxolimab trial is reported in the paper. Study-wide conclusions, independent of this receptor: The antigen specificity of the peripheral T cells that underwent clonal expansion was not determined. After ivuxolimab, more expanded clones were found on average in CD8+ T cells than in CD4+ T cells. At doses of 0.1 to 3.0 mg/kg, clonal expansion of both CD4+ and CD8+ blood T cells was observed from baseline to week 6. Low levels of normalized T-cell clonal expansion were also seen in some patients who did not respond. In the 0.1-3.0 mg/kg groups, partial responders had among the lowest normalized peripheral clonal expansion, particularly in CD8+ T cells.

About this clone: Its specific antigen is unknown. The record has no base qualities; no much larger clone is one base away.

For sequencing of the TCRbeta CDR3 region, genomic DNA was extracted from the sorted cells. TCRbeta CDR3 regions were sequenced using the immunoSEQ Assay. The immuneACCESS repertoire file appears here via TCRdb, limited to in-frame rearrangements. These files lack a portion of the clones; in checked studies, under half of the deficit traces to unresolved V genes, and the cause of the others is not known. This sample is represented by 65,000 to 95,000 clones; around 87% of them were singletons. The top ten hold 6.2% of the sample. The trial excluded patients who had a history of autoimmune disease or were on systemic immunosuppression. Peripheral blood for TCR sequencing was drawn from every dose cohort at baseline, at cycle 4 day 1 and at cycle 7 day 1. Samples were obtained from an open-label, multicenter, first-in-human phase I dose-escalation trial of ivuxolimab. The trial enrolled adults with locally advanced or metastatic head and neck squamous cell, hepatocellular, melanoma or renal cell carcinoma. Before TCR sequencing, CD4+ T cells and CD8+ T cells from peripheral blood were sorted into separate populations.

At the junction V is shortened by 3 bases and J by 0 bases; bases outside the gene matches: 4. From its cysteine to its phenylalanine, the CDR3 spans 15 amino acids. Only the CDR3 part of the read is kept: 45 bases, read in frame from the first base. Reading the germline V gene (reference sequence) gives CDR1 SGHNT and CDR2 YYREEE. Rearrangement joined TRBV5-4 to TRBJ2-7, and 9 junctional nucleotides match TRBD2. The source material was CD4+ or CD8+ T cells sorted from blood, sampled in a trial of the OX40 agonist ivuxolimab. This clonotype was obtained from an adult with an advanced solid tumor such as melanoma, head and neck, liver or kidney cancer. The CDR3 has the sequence CASSYEGLASYEQYF. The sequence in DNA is TGTGCCAGCAGCTACGAGGGACTAGCCTCCTACGAGCAGTACTTC.